This TCR beta chain is drawn from a study of shared clonotypes between healthy human individuals. Positive CCR7 selection of CD45RO-negative cells yielded the naive CD8 cells, and terminally differentiated effector memory CD45RA+ cells were excluded. Study findings and constraints: Blood was the only sampled material, and tissue repertoires likely differ.

Unmatched junction bases numbered 2, after V lost 3 bases and J lost 3 bases. Germline-derived CDR1 and CDR2 are MDHEN and SYDVKM. The CDR3 has 14 amino acids. A word on this clone: The antigen is unknown.

Only in-frame clones appear in the TCRdb table, and some are missing; sequencing was by immunoSEQ multiplex PCR. The sample has about 870,000 clones, approximately 92% seen once. Sequencing used naive CD8+ T cells sorted from blood. The clonotype was recovered from a man between 25 and 39 years old in good health. This chain joins TRBV28 and TRBJ2-1, with 7 bases identical to TRBD1. The CDR3 loop reads CASSFQGDYNEQFF. In DNA form, the CDR3 reads TGTGCCAGCAGTTTTCAGGGGGACTACAATGAGCAGTTCTTC.